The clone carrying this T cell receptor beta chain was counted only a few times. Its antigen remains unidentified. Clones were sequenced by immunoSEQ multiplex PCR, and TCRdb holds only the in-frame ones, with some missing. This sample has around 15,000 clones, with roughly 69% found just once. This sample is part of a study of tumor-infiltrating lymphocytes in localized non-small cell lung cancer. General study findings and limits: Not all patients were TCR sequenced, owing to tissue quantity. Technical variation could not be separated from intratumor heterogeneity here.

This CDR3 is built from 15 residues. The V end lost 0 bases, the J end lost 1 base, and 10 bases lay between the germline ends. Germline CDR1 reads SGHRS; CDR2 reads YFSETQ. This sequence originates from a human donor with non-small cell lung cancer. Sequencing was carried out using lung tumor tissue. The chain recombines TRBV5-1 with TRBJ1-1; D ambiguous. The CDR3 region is CASSLVPMANTEAFF. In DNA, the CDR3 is TGCGCCAGCAGCTTGGTACCGATGGCGAACACTGAAGCTTTCTTT.